One sample yielded the 29 T cell receptor beta chains listed below, sequenced in a study of blood T cell repertoires in COVID-19. Assay used: immunoSEQ multiplex PCR; TCRdb lists only in-frame clones, some missing. This sample has roughly 230,000 clones, with approximately 89% found just once. The sequenced material came from peripheral blood. These receptors came from a woman aged 40 to 50 who had recovered from COVID-19.

This rearrangement joins TRBV4-1 to TRBJ1-4; D possibly corresponds to TRBD1 (5 bases). The CDR3 length is 13 residues. Per germline, CDR1 MGHRA and CDR2 YSYEKL. Trimming pared 1 base from V and 8 bases from J, leaving 8 bases between. The CDR3 protein is CASSQVWTEKLFF. CDR3 DNA sequence: TGCGCCAGCAGCCAAGTGTGGACAGAAAAACTGTTTTTT.

The chain uses TRBV5-6 and TRBJ1-2; 7 bases are shared with TRBD1. This CDR3 comprises 13 residues. With 5 bases clipped from V and 3 bases from J, the junction kept 4 bases outside the gene matches. The germline V gene encodes CDR1 SGHDT and CDR2 YYEEEE. Here the CDR3 reads CASRRQGDYGYTF. DNA of the CDR3: TGTGCCAGCAGAAGACAGGGCGACTATGGCTACACCTTC.

The V call is TRBV19, the J call TRBJ2-6, with D uncertain. CDR3 length equals 14 residues. Germline V gene sequence: CDR1 LNHDA, CDR2 SQIVND (reference sequence). The V end was cut by 5 bases, the J end by 4 bases, with 9 bases between. CDR3 residues: CASSSSRGANVLTF. CDR3 nucleotide sequence: TGTGCCAGTAGTTCGTCGAGGGGGGCCAACGTCCTGACTTTC.

This clone appeared once. Distinct nucleotide sequences in the sample also encode this CDR3. The rearrangement uses TRBV19 and TRBJ2-3; 11 nucleotides agree with TRBD2. CDR3 size: 15 residues. Germline V CDR1 and CDR2: LNHDA, SQIVND (reference sequence). The J segment lost 3 bases and the V segment lost 1 base, leaving 0 bases of the junction unmatched. CDR3 amino acids: CASSIASGGTDTQYF. Here the CDR3 DNA reads TGTGCCAGTAGTATAGCTAGCGGGGGGACAGATACGCAGTATTTT.

The genes are TRBV24-1 and TRBJ2-2; no clear D gene. This CDR3 is built from 15 residues. Trimming left V 8 bases short and J 0 bases short, with 12 bases between. From germline, CDR1 is KGHDR and CDR2 SFDVKD. CDR3 coding DNA: TGTGCCACCAATCAACGCGTCTCGAACACCGGGGAGCTGTTTTTT. It codes for CATNQRVSNTGELFF.

The chain recombines TRBV19 with TRBJ2-7; D gene unclear. The CDR3 is made up of 14 amino acids. CDR1 and CDR2 (germline): LNHDA, SQIVND (reference sequence). Deletions cut 8 bases from V and 3 bases from J, with 17 bases between. This CDR3 is CASSPRGESYEQYF. The CDR3 region has the DNA TGTGCCAGTTCACCTAGAGGTGAAAGCTACGAGCAGTACTTC.

Regarding this clone: Compared with germline, one end of the junction differs, possibly owing to a read error. The chain links TRBV28 to TRBJ2-3, with unresolved D. CDR1 is MDHEN, CDR2 SYDVKM, per germline. This CDR3 has 16 amino acids. The CDR3 DNA follows: TGTGCCAGCAGTCCCCTCCCAAATTCAGGCACTGATACGCAGTATTTT. Protein sequence: CASSPLPNSGTDTQYF. Full variable domain (missing parts from reference TRBV28 and TRBJ2-3): DVKVTQSSRYLVKRTGEKVFLECVQDMDHENMFWYRQDPGLGLRLIYFSYDVKMKEKGDIPEGYSVSREKKERFSLILESASTNQTSMYLCASSPLPNSGTDTQYFGPGTRLTVL.

V usage is TRBV5-1 and J usage is TRBJ2-5; possible D gene TRBD2, 7 bases. The V and J ends lost 0 bases and 1 base respectively, with 10 bases between them. The germline V gene encodes CDR1 SGHRS and CDR2 YFSETQ. The CDR3 length is 15 residues. CDR3 residues: CASSLERGGQETQYF. DNA of the CDR3: TGCGCCAGCAGCTTGGAGAGGGGGGGCCAAGAGACCCAGTACTTC.

The V gene is TRBV7-9, the J gene TRBJ2-1; 7 nucleotides match TRBD1. V lost 5 bases to trimming and J lost 7 bases; unmatched junction nucleotides: 8. The CDR3 is 14 amino acids. The germline CDR1 and CDR2 sequences are SEHNR and FQNEAQ (reference sequence). The CDR3 here is CASSLRQGANEQFF. In nucleotides, the CDR3 is TGTGCCAGCAGCCTAAGACAGGGCGCGAATGAGCAGTTCTTC.

This clone was observed a single time. The rearrangement links TRBV7-8 to TRBJ2-5; weak D call: TRBD2 (7 bases). V shed 3 bases and J shed 3 bases, with 14 bases lying between them. CDR1 is SGHVS, CDR2 FQNEAQ, per germline. The CDR3 is 15 residues long. DNA for the CDR3: TGTGCCAGCAGCTTTGGGGGGGCGGGAGAAGAGACCCAGTACTTC. Its protein product is CASSFGGAGEETQYF.

The chain has TRBV27 and TRBJ2-7; 8 nucleotides match TRBD2. Germline V gene lookup returns CDR1 MNHEY and CDR2 SMNVEV (reference sequence). This CDR3 region has 15 residues. J gave up 3 bases and V 5 bases, and 9 bases lay outside the gene matches. The CDR3 region has the DNA TGTGCCAGCAGTCAAGCCGGGACTAGAATCTACGAGCAGTACGTC. Residues: CASSQAGTRIYEQYV.

The V gene is TRBV9, the J gene TRBJ2-3; TRBD2 matches at 11 bases. V shed 3 bases, J shed 4 bases, and the junction held 4 bases outside the gene matches. The CDR3 is 15 amino acids. Germline V lookup: CDR1 SGDLS, CDR2 YYNGEE. CDR3 nucleotide sequence: TGTGCCAGCAGCGCGACTAGCGGGGCATCAGATACGCAGTATTTT. Protein sequence: CASSATSGASDTQYF.

The chain carries TRBV2 and TRBJ1-4; D gene unclear. This CDR3 region has 15 residues. CDR1 and CDR2 from the germline V gene are SNHLY and FYNNEI. Trimming cost V 1 base and J 7 bases, with 13 bases left between them. CDR3 bases: TGTGCCAGCAGTGAAGGTGGGCAGACGGTTGAAAAACTGTTTTTT. This codes for CASSEGGQTVEKLFF.

The genes are TRBV7-2 and TRBJ1-2; 8 bases match TRBD1. The ends lost 1 base at V and 2 bases at J; junction bases unmatched: 0. Germline V gene data show CDR1 as SGHTA and CDR2 as FQGNSA. This CDR3 spans 14 amino acids. In DNA form, the CDR3 reads TGTGCCAGCAGCTTAGGGGACAGGAACTATGGCTACACCTTC. Its translation is CASSLGDRNYGYTF.

CDR3 in DNA: TGCGCCAGCAGAACGGGACAGAACACTGAAGCTTTCTTT. As protein: CASRTGQNTEAFF. The chain recombines TRBV10-2 with TRBJ1-1; tentatively, D is TRBD1 (6 bases). V gave up 6 bases and J gave up 1 base, with 9 bases separating them. Germline values: CDR1 WSHSY, CDR2 SAAADI. The CDR3 spans 13 residues.

This chain's CDR3 is CASSLGTSAGDTQYF. In nucleotides, the CDR3 is TGTGCCAGCAGCTTAGGGACTAGCGCGGGAGATACGCAGTATTTT. J is TRBJ2-3 and V is TRBV7-7, with TRBD2 matching over 9 bases. The CDR3 totals 15 residues. Germline assignment: CDR1 SSHAT and CDR2 FNYEAQ (reference sequence). Trimming removed 1 base from V and 5 bases from J; junction bases left unmatched: 4.

The chain's CDR3 is CASLRGWNSPLHF. DNA of the CDR3: TGTGCCAGCCTGAGGGGGTGGAATTCACCCCTCCACTTT. This chain joins TRBV6-5 and TRBJ1-6; a weak D match, TRBD1 (6 bases). CDR3 length: 13 amino acids. V lost 8 bases, J lost 7 bases, and 12 bases lay in between. The V gene's germline CDR1 is MNHEY and CDR2 SVGAGI.

The genes are TRBV5-8 and TRBJ2-2; D is unclear. The germline V gene encodes CDR1 SGHTS and CDR2 YDEGEE. The CDR3 is made up of 13 amino acids. V was trimmed by 4 bases and J by 0 bases, leaving 4 bases between them. The DNA of the CDR3 is TGTGCCAGCAGCCAGACGAACACCGGGGAGCTGTTTTTT. Its translation: CASSQTNTGELFF.

This chain connects TRBV30 to TRBJ2-5; D is perhaps TRBD2 (6 bases). Germline CDR1 is GTSNPN and CDR2 is SVGIG (reference sequence). V was trimmed by 0 bases and J by 7 bases, leaving 12 bases between them. The CDR3 extends over 13 amino acids. Here the CDR3 DNA reads TGTGCCTGGAGTGTCGGACTATCGGGGACCCAGTACTTC. It specifies CAWSVGLSGTQYF. The full variable domain, rest sourced from reference TRBV30 and TRBJ2-5, is SQTIHQWPATLVQPVGSPLSLECTVEGTSNPNLYWYRQAAGRGLQLLFYSVGIGQISSEVPQNLSASRPQDRQFILSSKKLLLSDSGFYLCAWSVGLSGTQYFGPGTRLLVL.

The rearrangement joins TRBV27 to TRBJ2-7, with 8 bases that match TRBD1. Germline-derived CDR1 and CDR2 are MNHEY and SMNVEV (reference sequence). V trimming: 3 bases; J trimming: 3 bases; junction bases outside the gene matches: 1. The length of the CDR3 is 13 residues. The CDR3 protein is CASSFTGGYEQYF. For the CDR3, the DNA is TGTGCCAGCAGTTTTACAGGGGGCTACGAGCAGTACTTC.

V usage is TRBV6-6 and J usage is TRBJ1-5, with a possible D match to TRBD1 (6 bases). The length of the CDR3 is 15 residues. V was trimmed by 4 bases and J by 2 bases, leaving 12 bases between them. Germline CDR1 is MNHNY and CDR2 is SVGAGI (reference sequence). CDR3 sequence: CASSFVDRRNQPQHF. The CDR3 bases are TGTGCCAGCAGTTTTGTCGACAGGCGCAATCAGCCCCAGCATTTT.

The rearrangement uses TRBV27 and TRBJ2-1, with unresolved D. V was pared by 4 bases and J by 0 bases, with 13 bases between. CDR3 length equals 16 residues. In germline, CDR1 is MNHEY, CDR2 SMNVEV (reference sequence). CDR3 in amino acids: CASSSYYEYSYNEQFF. CDR3 bases: TGTGCCAGCAGTTCTTACTACGAATACTCCTACAATGAGCAGTTCTTC.

The chain is built from TRBV28 and TRBJ1-5; weak D call: TRBD1 (5 bases). CDR3 length: 18 residues. The V gene lost 4 bases and the J gene lost 0 bases, with 19 bases spanning the gap. Germline V gene data show CDR1 as MDHEN and CDR2 as SYDVKM. Written as DNA, the CDR3 is TGTGCCAGCAGTTCCCCGGGGGGACGGGGATATAGCAATCAGCCCCAGCATTTT. Amino acids: CASSSPGGRGYSNQPQHF.

As DNA, the CDR3 is TGTGCCACCAGCAGAGGAACAGGGGGCGCGTCTGAAGCTTTCTTT. Amino acid sequence: CATSRGTGGASEAFF. The V call is TRBV15, the J call TRBJ1-1; 9 bases are shared with TRBD1. The V and J ends lost 1 base and 6 bases, in that order; junction bases with no gene match: 6. The CDR3 length is 15 residues. Germline loops: CDR1 LNHNV, CDR2 YYDKDF (reference sequence).

This clone was counted a single time. The chain couples TRBV11-3 to TRBJ2-2; tentatively, D is TRBD2 (6 bases). The CDR3 totals 16 residues. V was clipped by 5 bases and J by 5 bases, with 18 bases between them. Germline V lookup: CDR1 SGHNT, CDR2 YENEEA. CDR3 nucleotide sequence: TGTGCCAGCAGCCCCCGACTAGGGTTGGCGACCGGGGAGCTGTTTTTT. Translation: CASSPRLGLATGELFF.

The CDR3: CASSSWGAGGDNEQFF. Written as DNA, the CDR3 is TGTGCCAGCAGCTCGTGGGGAGCGGGAGGGGACAATGAGCAGTTCTTC. The rearrangement joins TRBV11-2 to TRBJ2-1, with TRBD2 matching 10 bases. V was clipped by 4 bases and J by 5 bases; unmatched bases: 8. CDR1 and CDR2 (germline): SGHAT, FQNNGV. The CDR3 has 16 residues.

J is TRBJ2-7 and V is TRBV18; D possibly corresponds to TRBD1 (6 bases). V was trimmed by 2 bases and J by 0 bases, leaving 11 bases between them. The CDR3 has 15 residues. Germline V CDR1 and CDR2: KGHSH, LQKENI. The CDR3 spells CASSPGRGSSYEQYF. The CDR3, as DNA: TGTGCCAGCTCACCAGGCAGGGGATCCTCCTACGAGCAGTACTTC.

The chain carries TRBV18 and TRBJ1-2; tentatively, D is TRBD1 (6 bases). The CDR3 covers 14 residues. Germline V lookup: CDR1 KGHSH, CDR2 LQKENI. The ends were cut back, 2 bases at V and 2 bases at J, with 9 bases in the middle. CDR3 nucleotide sequence: TGTGCCAGCTCACCAGCGGACAGAAACTATGGCTACACCTTC. Translating gives CASSPADRNYGYTF.

V and J are TRBV5-4 and TRBJ2-5; the D gene is possibly TRBD2 (5 bases). This CDR3 spans 15 amino acids. Germline V gene sequence: CDR1 SGHNT, CDR2 YYREEE (reference sequence). Deletions cut 4 bases from V and 4 bases from J, with 17 bases between. This CDR3 is CASSVSAGIGETQYF. The CDR3, as DNA: TGTGCCAGCAGCGTCTCGGCCGGGATCGGAGAGACCCAGTACTTC.